This T cell receptor (beta chain) was sequenced for a study of T cell repertoires in cytomegalovirus infection. Overall study context: From public TCR beta signatures came an indication of both CMV infection and matching HLA type.

The CDR3 has 16 residues. The germline V and J ends were trimmed by 0 bases and 1 base, with 12 bases remaining between them. Germline CDR1 is MNHEY and CDR2 is SVGEGT. TCRdb ran MiXCR on the reads and lists one entry per CDR3 protein. The sample yields about 770,000 distinct CDR3 sequences, almost 30% seen once. This clonotype was seen repeatedly, ten times or more. Antigen: not known. General observations from the study: Within the response measured ex vivo, HLA-C-restricted CMV-specific TCR beta clonotypes were dominant.

The rearrangement uses TRBV6-2 or TRBV6-3 and TRBJ2-5; D unresolved. The sequence was obtained from a human donor in good health (CMV status not recorded). Some clones in this sample may be carry-over from other donors' samples. This material consisted of cultured CD8+ T cells from PBMCs, taken from culture after CMV antigen stimulation. CDR3 protein: CASSYSIRQIQETQYF. The DNA of the CDR3 is TGTGCCAGCAGTTACTCAATCAGACAAATCCAAGAGACCCAGTACTTC.